What follows are 25 T cell receptor beta chains derived from one specimen sequenced in a study of cytomegalovirus exposure and HLA in healthy donors. The PCR contained 60 Vbeta and 13 Jbeta primers. Profiled with immunoSEQ multiplex PCR; TCRdb holds only in-frame clones, not every one. The profile covers some 150,000 clones, with around 77% appearing a single time and around 1.9% taken by the ten largest. Source material: PBMCs. These receptors all stem from a woman younger than 45 in good health and CMV-seropositive.

In this sample, this clone turned up a few times. The chain combines TRBV5-1 with TRBJ1-1; tentative D call: TRBD1 (5 bases). The CDR3 is 13 amino acids. The V and J ends lost 4 bases and 4 bases respectively, with 11 bases between them. The germline CDR1 and CDR2 sequences are SGHRS and YFSETQ. The DNA for the CDR3 is TGCGCCAGCAGCACAGGTTTATTCACTGAAGCTTTCTTT. It is translated as CASSTGLFTEAFF.

The V and J genes are TRBV7-9 and TRBJ1-2, with D possibly TRBD1 on 5 matching bases. The length of the CDR3 is 14 residues. Germline CDR1 and CDR2: SEHNR and FQNEAQ (reference sequence). Trimming took off 2 bases at V and 8 bases at J, with 15 bases between the two ends. The CDR3 spells CASSLNVGGGGYTF. CDR3 nucleotide sequence: TGTGCCAGCAGCTTAAATGTCGGGGGAGGAGGCTACACCTTC.

This sequence joins TRBV25-1 and TRBJ2-7; maybe TRBD1 (6 bases). The V and J ends lost 4 bases and 2 bases respectively, with 18 bases between them. In germline, CDR1 is MGHDK, CDR2 SYGVNS. The CDR3 is 16 amino acids. CDR3 in amino acids: CASSAPGTHVPYEQYF. CDR3 in DNA: TGTGCCAGCAGTGCACCCGGGACACATGTACCCTACGAGCAGTACTTC.

The V gene is TRBV27, the J gene TRBJ2-3; no firm D call. Between the trimmed V and J ends, which lost 6 bases and 4 bases, there was a span of 5 bases. Per the germline V gene, CDR1 is MNHEY and CDR2 is SMNVEV (reference sequence). CDR3 size: 11 residues. The CDR3 here is CASSQADTQYF. Written as DNA, the CDR3 is TGTGCCAGCAGCCAGGCAGATACGCAGTATTTT.

J is TRBJ2-7 and V is TRBV19; tentatively, D is TRBD1 (5 bases). The germline CDR1 and CDR2 sequences are LNHDA and SQIVND (reference sequence). Deletions cut 1 base from V and 3 bases from J, with 10 bases between. The CDR3 covers 14 residues. Written as DNA, the CDR3 is TGTGCCAGTAGTATAGGGCAGGGCCTCTACGAGCAGTACTTC. This gives the protein CASSIGQGLYEQYF. The complete variable domain, with remaining parts taken from reference TRBV19 and TRBJ2-7, reads DGGITQSPKYLFRKEGQNVTLSCEQNLNHDAMYWYRQDPGQGLRLIYYSQIVNDFQKGDIAEGYSVSREKKESFPLTVTSAQKNPTAFYLCASSIGQGLYEQYFGPGTRLTVT.

The rearrangement uses TRBV4-1 and TRBJ1-5; maybe TRBD1 (6 bases). CDR1 is MGHRA and CDR2 is YSYEKL in the germline V gene. The ends were cut back, 0 bases at V and 8 bases at J, with 17 bases in the middle. The CDR3 contains 16 residues. CDR3 DNA: TGCGCCAGCAGCCAAGACCCGGGACACCAAGTCAAGCCCCAGCATTTT. Its translation: CASSQDPGHQVKPQHF.

V and J are TRBV4-1 and TRBJ2-1; TRBD2 agrees at 13 bases. V trimming: 6 bases; J trimming: 9 bases; junction bases outside the gene matches: 5. The CDR3 has 14 residues. Per the germline V gene, CDR1 is MGHRA and CDR2 is YSYEKL. The CDR3 protein is CASSPGLAGVEQFF. The CDR3 DNA follows: TGCGCCAGCAGTCCCGGACTAGCGGGAGTTGAGCAGTTCTTC.

The gene calls are TRBV15 and TRBJ1-5; D is perhaps TRBD1 (6 bases). The V and J ends lost 4 bases and 5 bases respectively, with 24 bases between them. The CDR3 totals 18 residues. Germline V CDR1 and CDR2: LNHNV, YYDKDF (reference sequence). The CDR3: CATSTSWGGRGYDQPQHF. As DNA, the CDR3 is TGTGCCACCAGCACCTCATGGGGGGGGCGCGGGTACGATCAGCCCCAGCATTTT.

This chain joins TRBV27 and TRBJ2-1; 9 bases agree with TRBD1. CDR3 length equals 18 residues. CDR1 is MNHEY and CDR2 is SMNVEV in the germline V gene (reference sequence). J gave up 0 bases and V 5 bases, and 11 bases lay outside the gene matches. The CDR3 DNA reads TGTGCCAGCAGTCAATACAGGGGGCTAGGAGGCTCCTACAATGAGCAGTTCTTC. Protein sequence: CASSQYRGLGGSYNEQFF.

The V and J genes are TRBV11-2 and TRBJ2-1; weak D call: TRBD2 (5 bases). The CDR3 is 13 amino acids. V lost 4 bases and J 8 bases, leaving 12 bases between the germline ends. Germline V gives CDR1 SGHAT, CDR2 FQNNGV. The CDR3 here is CASSSTRVYEQFF. The CDR3 region has the DNA TGTGCCAGCAGCTCCACTAGAGTCTATGAGCAGTTCTTC.

This clone was seen more than once but under ten times. The chain employs TRBV29-1 and TRBJ2-7, with TRBD1 matching over 9 bases. The CDR3 is 13 amino acids. Germline loops: CDR1 SQVTM, CDR2 ANQGSEA. V lost 4 bases to trimming and J lost 4 bases; unmatched junction nucleotides: 5. The CDR3 reads CSVGQGEGYEQYF. For the CDR3, the DNA is TGCAGCGTTGGACAGGGGGAAGGATACGAGCAGTACTTC.

The chain joins TRBV6-5 to TRBJ1-2; 8 nucleotides agree with TRBD1. CDR3 length: 15 amino acids. V lost 6 bases to trimming and J lost 6 bases; unmatched junction nucleotides: 12. Germline CDR1 is MNHEY and CDR2 is SVGAGI. In nucleotides, the CDR3 is TGTGCCAGCAGCTCGATCGACAGGGGTACTAATGGCTACACCTTC. Translating gives CASSSIDRGTNGYTF.

This clone came up a few times. The CDR3 protein is CASSRKLAGYEQYF. CDR3 in DNA: TGCGCCAGCAGCCGAAAACTAGCGGGCTACGAGCAGTACTTC. The V call is TRBV4-3, the J call TRBJ2-7; 9 nucleotides align to TRBD2. Trimming at V came to 4 bases and at J to 3 bases, leaving 4 bases not matched to a gene. The CDR3 has 14 residues. CDR1 and CDR2 from the germline V gene are LGHNA and YSLEER.

This clone has a handful of counts. The V call is TRBV27, the J call TRBJ2-7, with TRBD2 as a possible D gene (6 bases). The germline gives CDR1 MNHEY, CDR2 SMNVEV (reference sequence). The germline V and J ends were trimmed by 3 bases and 5 bases, with 17 bases remaining between them. There are 15 residues in the CDR3. CDR3 nucleotides: TGTGCCAGCAGTTTTTTAGCGGCCGGTTTGAACGAGCAGTACTTC. Its translation: CASSFLAAGLNEQYF.

The chain uses TRBV7-9 and TRBJ2-5; 16 bases are shared with TRBD2. Germline V lookup: CDR1 SEHNR, CDR2 FQNEAQ (reference sequence). V lost 5 bases, J lost 5 bases, and 8 bases stayed unmatched. The CDR3 totals 17 residues. The CDR3 protein is CASSPGLAGGYLETQYF. DNA for the CDR3: TGTGCCAGCAGCCCGGGACTAGCGGGGGGGTATTTGGAGACCCAGTACTTC.

This clone has just one count. The rearrangement joins TRBV19 to TRBJ1-6, with 9 bases identical to TRBD1. The CDR3 runs to 16 residues. Trimming removed 5 bases from V and 9 bases from J; junction bases left unmatched: 11. The germline CDR1 and CDR2 sequences are LNHDA and SQIVND (reference sequence). The CDR3 DNA sequence: TGTGCCAGTAGTTCGAAGGGAGGACAGGGGAGTTCACCCCTCCACTTT. This codes for CASSSKGGQGSSPLHF.

In DNA form, the CDR3 reads TGTGCCAGCAGTGCACCGGGGACAGGGATAGCTTTCTTT. Translation: CASSAPGTGIAFF. This chain connects TRBV6-5 to TRBJ1-1, with 9 bases identical to TRBD1. Germline assignment: CDR1 MNHEY and CDR2 SVGAGI. This CDR3 has 13 residues. The J segment lost 10 bases and the V segment lost 5 bases, leaving 8 bases of the junction unmatched.

J is TRBJ1-5 and V is TRBV28, with D maybe TRBD1 (6 bases). This CDR3 region has 19 residues. The germline V gene encodes CDR1 MDHEN and CDR2 SYDVKM. Trimming pared 4 bases from V and 3 bases from J, leaving 25 bases between. CDR3: CASSSYREPVRKINQPQHF. DNA for the CDR3: TGTGCCAGCAGTTCCTACAGGGAGCCCGTGAGAAAAATCAATCAGCCCCAGCATTTT.

The rearrangement links TRBV2 to TRBJ1-5, with 8 bases fitting TRBD1. V shed 5 bases and J 4 bases; nucleotides not matched to a gene: 10. Germline V gene data show CDR1 as SNHLY and CDR2 as FYNNEI. The CDR3 consists of 16 residues. CDR3 amino acids: CASSPRTGQDNQPQHF. DNA of the CDR3: TGTGCCAGCAGTCCACGGACAGGGCAGGATAATCAGCCCCAGCATTTT.

This chain joins TRBV29-1 and TRBJ1-1; TRBD1 matches 7 bases. Germline V gene data show CDR1 as SQVTM and CDR2 as ANQGSEA. J was trimmed by 3 bases and V by 7 bases; bases with no gene match: 11. This CDR3 is built from 14 residues. CDR3 protein: CSAQWGRGDTEAFF. CDR3 bases: TGCAGCGCCCAATGGGGCAGGGGGGACACTGAAGCTTTCTTT.

V usage is TRBV27 and J usage is TRBJ1-1; the match to TRBD1 covers 8 bases. The J segment lost 3 bases and the V segment lost 0 bases, leaving 3 bases of the junction unmatched. The CDR3 is 15 residues long. From germline, CDR1 is MNHEY and CDR2 SMNVEV (reference sequence). CDR3 residues: CASSLSQGAYTEAFF. The CDR3 nucleotides are TGTGCCAGCAGTTTATCCCAGGGGGCCTACACTGAAGCTTTCTTT.

This clone came up once. V is TRBV7-6 and J is TRBJ2-3; 7 nucleotides agree with TRBD2. Trimming took 3 bases from V and 4 from J; bases not matched to a gene: 10. This CDR3 is 16 amino acids long. The V gene's germline CDR1 is SGHVS and CDR2 FNYEAQ. The CDR3 DNA reads TGTGCCAGCAGCTTGGGGAGCGGACGGGGGGCAGATACGCAGTATTTT. The encoded protein is CASSLGSGRGADTQYF.

The table lists this clone with a few counts. This chain joins TRBV25-1 and TRBJ1-4; tentatively, D is TRBD1 (6 bases). Germline V lookup: CDR1 MGHDK, CDR2 SYGVNS. Trimming stripped 2 bases from V and 7 bases from J, with 17 bases between. This CDR3 is built from 16 residues. In nucleotides, the CDR3 is TGTGCCAGCAGTGAAAGGGGATGGGGGCGCGGTGAAAAACTGTTTTTT. Protein sequence: CASSERGWGRGEKLFF.

CDR3 DNA sequence: TGCGCCAGCAGCCAAGATAGGACTACCTCTGGAAACACCATATATTTT. This gives the protein CASSQDRTTSGNTIYF. The chain joins TRBV4-3 to TRBJ1-3; D unclear. This CDR3 spans 16 amino acids. V was shortened by 0 bases and J by 0 bases, with 9 bases between the two germline ends. CDR1 and CDR2 from the germline V gene are LGHNA and YSLEER.

This clone came up a few times. J is TRBJ2-3 and V is TRBV4-1, with 10 positions matching TRBD2. Germline V gene lookup returns CDR1 MGHRA and CDR2 YSYEKL. The CDR3 length is 14 residues. V shed 4 bases and J 8 bases; nucleotides not matched to a gene: 6. The CDR3 coding sequence is TGCGCCAGCAGCCTTAGCGGGGGGCCACGTACGCAGTATTTT. This sequence encodes CASSLSGGPRTQYF.